These T cell receptor beta chains were read from a single sample in a study of shared clonotypes between healthy human individuals. TCRdb's table, derived via immunoSEQ multiplex PCR, lists solely in-frame clones and lacks some. The sample consists of some 500,000 clones, more than 95% of them appearing once. The sequencing sample was made of naive CD4+ T cells sorted from blood. Receptors were obtained from a woman aged 30 to 39 in good health. Both conserved end residues are part of each CDR3. The order of the fields is CDR3 length, D gene, clone size, V gene, J gene, CDR3 protein, CDR3 DNA. D genes are given only for firm matches. Clone size is shown for a subset of rows, as once, few, many or a class of expanded clone.

>15|-|-|TRBV5-1|TRBJ2-7
CASSPGRRSSYEQYF
TGCGCCAGCAGCCCGGGACGCAGGAGCTCCTACGAGCAGTACTTC
>15|-|-|TRBV4-1|TRBJ1-2
CASSQVLASGGGYTF
TGCGCCAGCAGCCAAGTCCTGGCTTCGGGAGGCGGCTACACCTTC
>14|-|-|TRBV6-6|TRBJ2-7
CASSYPGRSYEQYF
TGTGCCAGCAGTTACCCGGGTCGCTCCTACGAGCAGTACTTC
>14|-|-|TRBV28|TRBJ1-2
CASRGGAGAYGYTF
TGTGCCAGCAGGGGGGGGGCAGGAGCATATGGCTACACCTTC
>12|-|-|TRBV7-6|TRBJ2-7
CASSPGFYEQYF
TGTGCCAGCAGCCCCGGGTTCTACGAGCAGTACTTC
>13|-|-|TRBV21-1|TRBJ2-7
CASSPGRSYEQYF
TGTGCCAGCAGCCCGGGTCGGTCCTACGAGCAGTACTTC
>15|-|-|TRBV7-8|TRBJ2-7
CASSLADDISYEQYF
TGTGCCAGCAGCTTAGCCGATGACATCTCCTACGAGCAGTACTTC
>14|-|-|TRBV5-4|TRBJ2-2
CASSSNRNTGELFF
TGTGCCAGCAGCTCTAACAGGAACACCGGGGAGCTGTTTTTT
>16|TRBD2|-|TRBV28|TRBJ2-3
CASSSSAGGSTDTQYF
TGTGCCAGCAGTTCCTCCGCGGGAGGAAGCACAGATACGCAGTATTTT
>15|-|-|TRBV6-4|TRBJ2-2
CASRMYGVPTGELFF
TGTGCCAGCAGAATGTATGGAGTTCCTACCGGGGAGCTGTTTTTT
>15|TRBD2|-|TRBV19|TRBJ2-3
CASSSTSESVDTQYF
TGTGCCAGTAGTTCTACTAGCGAATCCGTAGATACGCAGTATTTT
>14|-|-|TRBV7-9|TRBJ1-1
CASSLGGANTEAFF
TGTGCCAGCAGCTTAGGCGGAGCAAACACTGAAGCTTTCTTT
>13|-|once|TRBV30|TRBJ2-7
CAWSGGSVLGQYF
TGTGCCTGGAGTGGGGGTTCCGTCCTCGGGCAGTACTTC
>12|-|-|TRBV28|TRBJ2-1
CASSWQGNEQFF
TGTGCCAGCAGTTGGCAAGGAAATGAGCAGTTCTTC
>13|TRBD1|-|TRBV6-5|TRBJ2-5
CASSLGQQETQYF
TGTGCCAGCAGTTTGGGACAGCAAGAGACCCAGTACTTC
>17|TRBD1|-|TRBV18|TRBJ1-1
CASSLIQGRDGEDEAFF
TGTGCCAGCTCCTTAATACAGGGGCGCGATGGGGAGGATGAAGCTTTCTTT
>16|TRBD1|-|TRBV5-1|TRBJ2-7
CASSLARDRRTYEQYF
TGCGCCAGCAGCTTGGCCCGGGACAGGAGAACCTACGAGCAGTACTTC
>14|TRBD2|-|TRBV14|TRBJ2-3
CASSQAGGEDTQYF
TGTGCCAGCAGCCAGGCGGGAGGGGAGGATACGCAGTATTTT
>14|TRBD1|-|TRBV7-7|TRBJ2-7
CASSSETGSNEQYF
TGTGCCAGCAGCTCCGAGACAGGGTCCAACGAGCAGTACTTC
>15|-|once|TRBV5-1|TRBJ2-7
CASSLAAGQFYEQYF
TGCGCCAGCAGCTTGGCCGCGGGACAGTTCTACGAGCAGTACTTC
>15|-|-|TRBV5-1|TRBJ2-7
CASSPTRGSDYEQYF
TGCGCCAGCAGCCCGACCCGAGGCTCGGACTACGAGCAGTACTTC
>13|-|-|TRBV28|TRBJ2-7
CASSPGLTYEQYF
TGTGCCAGCAGCCCCGGGCTGACCTACGAGCAGTACTTC
>12|-|-|TRBV5-1|TRBJ1-1
CASSPGEGRPFF
TGCGCCAGCAGCCCTGGTGAGGGCAGGCCTTTCTTT
>19|TRBD1|-|TRBV7-3|TRBJ1-5
CASSPGARHTGVFGQPQHF
TGTGCCAGCAGCCCCGGGGCTCGTCATACAGGGGTCTTCGGTCAGCCCCAGCATTTT
>16|TRBD1|-|TRBV28|TRBJ2-7
CASSFIQRQGPDEQYF
TGTGCCAGCAGTTTTATACAAAGACAGGGTCCCGACGAGCAGTACTTC
>15|TRBD2|-|TRBV27|TRBJ2-1
CASRLAGAGYNEQFF
TGTGCCAGCAGGTTAGCGGGAGCGGGATACAATGAGCAGTTCTTC
>12|-|-|TRBV7-2|TRBJ2-7
CASSLRASEQYF
TGTGCCAGCAGCTTACGAGCTTCCGAGCAGTACTTC
>13|-|-|TRBV19|TRBJ1-5
CASSKTVNQPQHF
TGTGCCAGTAGTAAAACCGTAAATCAGCCCCAGCATTTT
>15|TRBD2|-|TRBV18|TRBJ2-3
CASSPNGGETDTQYF
TGTGCCAGCTCACCAAACGGGGGGGAGACAGATACGCAGTATTTT